This TCR beta chain was identified in a study of blood T cells in healthy people across ages. Study-wide results and caveats: Long-lived and aged donors differed, with more naive CD4+ cells and higher diversity in the long-lived.

Donors were systemically healthy Caucasian individuals from Russia aged about 6 to 95 years. A minimum of 7 million PBMCs was isolated per sample. Alongside a J-beta primer mix, a sample-barcoded 5' primer served in a second PCR lasting about 7 to 12 cycles. Carrying 12 random nucleotides, a template-switch adaptor labeled each individual cDNA molecule. TCRdb re-analysed the 5' RACE reads in MiXCR, keeping a single row per CDR3 protein. The sample has about 970,000 distinct CDR3 sequences, around 54% seen once. Concerning this clonotype: The antigen remains undetermined.

The CDR3 runs to 15 residues. Trimming pared 4 bases from V and 8 bases from J, leaving 17 bases between. Germline CDR1 reads MNHEY; CDR2 reads SMNVEV (reference sequence). V usage is TRBV27 and J usage is TRBJ1-4, with D possibly being TRBD1 (5 bases). Sequencing was done on a sample of blood. The sequence came from a woman aged 55 to 70 in good health. The CDR3 sequence is CASSSRQRVGEKLFF. As DNA, the CDR3 is TGTGCCAGCAGTTCCCGACAGCGAGTGGGAGAAAAACTGTTTTTT.